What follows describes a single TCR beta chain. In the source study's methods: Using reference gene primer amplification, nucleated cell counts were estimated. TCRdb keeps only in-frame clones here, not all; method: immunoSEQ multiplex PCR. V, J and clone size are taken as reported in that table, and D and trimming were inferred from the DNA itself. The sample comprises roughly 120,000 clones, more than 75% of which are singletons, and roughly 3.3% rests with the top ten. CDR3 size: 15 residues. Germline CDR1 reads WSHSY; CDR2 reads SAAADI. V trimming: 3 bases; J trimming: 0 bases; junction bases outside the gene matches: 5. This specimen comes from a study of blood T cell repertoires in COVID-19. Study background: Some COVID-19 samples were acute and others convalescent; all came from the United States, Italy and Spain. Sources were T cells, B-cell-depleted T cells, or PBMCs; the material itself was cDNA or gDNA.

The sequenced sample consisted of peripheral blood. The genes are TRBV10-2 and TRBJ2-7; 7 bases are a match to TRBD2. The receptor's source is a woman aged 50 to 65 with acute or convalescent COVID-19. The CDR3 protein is CASSDEAGPSYEQYF. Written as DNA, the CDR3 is TGCGCCAGCAGTGATGAAGCGGGGCCCTCCTACGAGCAGTACTTC.